This T cell receptor (beta chain) was recovered during a study of cytomegalovirus exposure and HLA in healthy donors. Notes on the study in general: V- and J-gene trimming in TCR beta was tied to a missense DCLRE1C variant by an analysis performed later. Researchers catalogued over 150 TCR beta chains as cytomegalovirus-associated.

The PCR had 60 Vbeta and 13 Jbeta primers. Using immunoSEQ multiplex PCR, the repertoire was profiled, and TCRdb retains in-frame clones only, with some absent. The sample holds roughly 150,000 clones, roughly three quarters seen once. The J segment lost 11 bases and the V segment lost 5 bases, leaving 5 bases of the junction unmatched. The CDR3 has 12 residues. Germline V gene data show CDR1 as LNHDA and CDR2 as SQIVND (reference sequence). In the case of this clone: Its antigen is currently unknown.

Sample: PBMCs. V gene TRBV19 combines with J gene TRBJ2-1; TRBD2 agrees at 8 bases. The TCR originated in a man aged 25-40 years in good health and CMV-seronegative. The CDR3 is CASSQTGGQQFF. Written as DNA, the CDR3 is TGTGCCAGTAGTCAAACGGGGGGGCAGCAGTTCTTC.